One TCR beta chain is described in this entry. Data came from immunoSEQ multiplex PCR; TCRdb stores just in-frame clones and leaves some out. This table has about 45,000 clones, roughly nine tenths appearing once. This specimen belongs to a study of graft-versus-host responses after intestinal transplantation. The length of the CDR3 is 13 residues. V lost 6 bases, J lost 5 bases, and 5 bases stayed unmatched. The germline CDR1 and CDR2 sequences are SQVTM and ANQGSEA. The chain couples TRBV29-1 to TRBJ1-4, with TRBD1 matching 8 bases. The TCR originated in a human patient who received an intestinal transplant, so some T cells may come from the graft donor. The source was PBMCs, collected 524 days after transplant. CDR3 residues: CSVLTGENEKLFF. The DNA for the CDR3 is TGCAGCGTCCTGACAGGGGAAAATGAAAAACTGTTTTTT.